This passage covers 24 T cell receptor beta chains from one sample sequenced in a study of human T cells and chemical hapten exposure. As for time point: patch test 2, 6 weeks after DPC sensitization. The treatment was: therapeutic diphenylcyclopropenone sensitization with weekly scalp DPC. MiXCR, run by TCRdb on the RACE reads, gives a single entry per CDR3 protein. Of approximately 80,000 distinct CDR3 sequences in the sample, roughly a tenth are singletons; the top ten hold less than 5%. The material sequenced was whole blood, taken in connection with sensitization to the hapten diphenylcyclopropenone (DPC). These TCRs come from a woman aged 45-60 years with alopecia areata. Some clones in this sample may be carry-over from other donors' samples.

In this sample, this clonotype turned up a few times. J is TRBJ2-7 and V is TRBV7-9, with TRBD2 matching 15 bases. After removal of 5 bases from V and 4 bases from J, the junction contained 3 bases not matched to a gene. Germline V gene sequence: CDR1 SEHNR, CDR2 FQNEAQ (reference sequence). The CDR3 has 15 residues. The CDR3 coding sequence is TGTGCCAGCAGCGGACTAGCGGGAGGGCGGTACGAGCAGTACTTC. This encodes CASSGLAGGRYEQYF.

This clonotype occurred many times. The chain has TRBV10-3 and TRBJ2-7, with 13 bases lining up with TRBD2. CDR1 and CDR2 (germline): ENHRY, SYGVKD. The junction had 8 bases not matched to a gene; V was cut back by 10 bases and J by 2 bases. The CDR3 loop spans 15 amino acids. The CDR3 region is CATHAGTSGTYEQYF. Written as DNA, the CDR3 is TGTGCCACACACGCCGGGACTAGCGGGACCTACGAGCAGTACTTC.

There are many counts of this clonotype. The chain carries TRBV19 and TRBJ1-5; TRBD1 matches at 7 bases. The CDR3 extends over 15 amino acids. Trimming cost V 3 bases and J 7 bases; bases outside gene matches: 9. The germline V gene encodes CDR1 LNHDA and CDR2 SQIVND (reference sequence). CDR3 sequence: CASSMVFTGAQPQHF. The CDR3 DNA is TGTGCCAGTAGTATGGTTTTCACAGGGGCGCAGCCCCAGCATTTT.

This clonotype was counted only a few times. The V call is TRBV18, the J call TRBJ1-1, with D possibly being TRBD1 (5 bases). V was cut by 3 bases and J by 1 base, with 12 bases left in between. There are 15 residues in the CDR3. CDR1 is KGHSH, CDR2 LQKENI, per germline. CDR3 region: CASSPEGASNTEAFF. CDR3 bases: TGTGCCAGCTCACCGGAAGGGGCTTCGAACACTGAAGCTTTCTTT.

This clonotype was seen many times. V is TRBV7-9 and J is TRBJ1-1; no clear D. V was cut by 6 bases and J by 1 base, with 12 bases left in between. Per the germline V gene, CDR1 is SEHNR and CDR2 is FQNEAQ (reference sequence). This CDR3 spans 14 amino acids. CDR3 protein: CASSPITANTEAFF. CDR3 DNA sequence: TGTGCCAGCAGTCCCATTACGGCGAACACTGAAGCTTTCTTT.

The J gene is TRBJ2-7, the V gene TRBV11-2; D remains ambiguous. Trimming took 2 bases from V and 3 from J, leaving 8 bases between them. Germline V gives CDR1 SGHAT, CDR2 FQNNGV. There are 13 residues in the CDR3. CDR3: CASSLHADYEQYF. The CDR3 region has the DNA TGTGCCAGCAGCTTACACGCAGACTACGAGCAGTACTTC.

This clonotype was seen many times. The CDR3 sequence: CAWSGGRRGGYEQYF. The DNA of the CDR3 is TGTGCCTGGAGCGGCGGACGCCGCGGAGGCTACGAGCAGTACTTC. The chain has TRBV30 and TRBJ2-7, with D maybe TRBD2 (5 bases). V was shortened by 3 bases and J by 3 bases, with 18 bases between the two germline ends. This CDR3 is 15 amino acids long. Germline V gene data show CDR1 as GTSNPN and CDR2 as SVGIG (reference sequence).

This clonotype was seen ten or more times. The chain couples TRBV7-2 to TRBJ1-5; the D is unclear. The V gene lost 6 bases and the J gene lost 1 base, with 13 bases spanning the gap. Per germline, CDR1 SGHTA and CDR2 FQGNSA. CDR3 length: 15 amino acids. CDR3 sequence reads: CASRVGRGSNQPQHF. CDR3 bases: TGTGCCAGCAGAGTGGGTAGAGGGAGCAATCAGCCCCAGCATTTT.

This clonotype was picked up many times. The V and J genes are TRBV20-1 and TRBJ1-2; no clear D. The germline gives CDR1 DFQATT, CDR2 SNEGSKA (reference sequence). CDR3 length: 13 amino acids. V gave up 1 base and J gave up 2 bases, with 8 bases separating them. This chain's CDR3 is CSARGPVNYGYTF. Here the CDR3 DNA reads TGCAGTGCTAGAGGCCCGGTGAACTATGGCTACACCTTC.

The table lists this clonotype with a few counts. This chain uses TRBV30 with TRBJ1-2, with 10 positions matching TRBD1. The CDR3 has 14 amino acids. Germline V gives CDR1 GTSNPN, CDR2 SVGIG (reference sequence). V was clipped by 2 bases and J by 4 bases; unmatched bases: 4. CDR3 in DNA: TGTGCCTGGAGTAAAGGACAGGGGGTCTATGGCTACACCTTC. This encodes CAWSKGQGVYGYTF.

This chain joins TRBV9 and TRBJ2-5; D uncertain. This CDR3 spans 14 amino acids. Germline CDR1 SGDLS, CDR2 YYNGEE. Trimming left V 2 bases short and J 2 bases short, with 10 bases between. This CDR3 reads CASSVLSEQETQYF. CDR3 DNA: TGTGCCAGCAGCGTCCTGTCGGAACAAGAGACCCAGTACTTC.

This clonotype showed up just a few times. CDR3 protein: CASSSGQSSYEQYF. The DNA of the CDR3 is TGCGCCAGCAGCTCCGGACAGAGCTCCTACGAGCAGTACTTC. The rearrangement links TRBV5-1 to TRBJ2-7; maybe TRBD1 (6 bases). The CDR3 spans 14 residues. CDR1 SGHRS and CDR2 YFSETQ come from the germline V gene. The V gene lost 3 bases and the J gene lost 0 bases, with 10 bases spanning the gap.

This clonotype was recorded a few times. The chain links TRBV29-1 to TRBJ2-3, with TRBD1 as a possible D gene (6 bases). The CDR3 has 14 amino acids. Germline V lookup: CDR1 SQVTM, CDR2 ANQGSEA. Between the trimmed V and J ends, which lost 6 bases and 5 bases, there was a span of 18 bases. CDR3 in DNA: TGCAGCGTCATGGGGCAGGGGCTAGGAGATACGCAGTATTTT. This translates into CSVMGQGLGDTQYF.

This clonotype was counted at least ten times. J is TRBJ2-5 and V is TRBV28; D uncertain. The CDR3 loop spans 12 amino acids. The germline V and J ends were trimmed by 7 bases and 5 bases, with 11 bases remaining between them. The germline gives CDR1 MDHEN, CDR2 SYDVKM. CDR3 in DNA: TGTGCCAGCAAATCTACGTCGGAGACCCAGTACTTC. Translation gives CASKSTSETQYF.

This clonotype came up a few times. The gene calls are TRBV11-2 and TRBJ1-5; D is uncertain. V was shortened by 6 bases and J by 10 bases, with 10 bases between the two germline ends. The CDR3 is 11 residues long. The germline V gene encodes CDR1 SGHAT and CDR2 FQNNGV. The CDR3: CASSSGGPQHF. The CDR3, as DNA: TGTGCCAGCAGTTCGGGCGGACCCCAGCATTTT.

This clonotype occurred many times. V is TRBV29-1 and J is TRBJ1-2, with unresolved D. Looked up from germline, CDR1 is SQVTM and CDR2 is ANQGSEA. Trimming removed 4 bases from V and 7 bases from J, with 13 bases in between. This CDR3 spans 12 amino acids. The CDR3 protein is CSVAFDVPGYTF. CDR3 coding DNA: TGCAGCGTTGCGTTCGATGTCCCTGGCTACACCTTC.

This clonotype showed up just a few times. V gene TRBV15 combines with J gene TRBJ2-3; 10 bases map to TRBD2. The CDR3 runs 16 residues. V lost 1 base, J lost 4 bases, and 5 bases stayed unmatched. Germline lookup yields CDR1 LNHNV and CDR2 YYDKDF (reference sequence). CDR3 sequence: CATSRGGLAAPDTQYF. The CDR3 DNA follows: TGTGCCACCAGCAGAGGAGGACTAGCGGCCCCAGATACGCAGTATTTT.

This clonotype was seen more than once but under ten times. The chain is built from TRBV6-5 and TRBJ2-2; D is undetermined. V lost 5 bases to trimming and J lost 0 bases, with 22 bases between them. Per germline, CDR1 MNHEY and CDR2 SVGAGI. The CDR3 has 19 amino acids. The CDR3 DNA follows: TGTGCCAGCAGTCGAAACCCGACAATACTGAGCGCGAACACCGGGGAGCTGTTTTTT. As protein: CASSRNPTILSANTGELFF.

The chain links TRBV12-3 or TRBV12-4 to TRBJ2-2, with no clear D. The CDR3 contains 14 residues. V shed 3 bases and J shed 6 bases, with 11 bases lying between them. Written as DNA, the CDR3 is TGTGCCAGCAGTTTCTGGCCAAATCCCGGGGAGCTGTTTTTT. Protein sequence: CASSFWPNPGELFF.

This clonotype was counted at least ten times. The rearrangement uses TRBV27 and TRBJ2-3, with D unresolved. Germline V gene data show CDR1 as MNHEY and CDR2 as SMNVEV (reference sequence). V was trimmed by 4 bases and J by 5 bases, leaving 19 bases between them. CDR3 length: 16 residues. The CDR3 DNA sequence: TGTGCCAGCAGTTCGAAGAACAAGGGATCCCAAGATACGCAGTATTTT. Translation: CASSSKNKGSQDTQYF.

The V call is TRBV12-3 or TRBV12-4, the J call TRBJ2-1; TRBD2 agrees at 7 bases. The CDR3 runs to 13 residues. V lost 5 bases, J lost 10 bases, and 8 bases stayed unmatched. The CDR3 protein is CASSREGQGEQFF. DNA for the CDR3: TGTGCCAGCAGTAGGGAGGGCCAAGGGGAGCAGTTCTTC.

This clonotype has just a few counts. One end of the junction does not line up with germline, which may come from a read error. The V and J genes are TRBV12-3 or TRBV12-4 and TRBJ2-1, with TRBD1 identical over 9 bases. This CDR3 has 12 residues. CDR3 DNA: TGTGCCAGCAGTTTCGGGACAGGGCCCTATATGTTC. Its translation is CASSFGTGPYMF.

In this sample, this clonotype turned up many times. This chain joins TRBV14 and TRBJ2-7, with TRBD2 as a possible D gene (5 bases). The CDR3 has 14 residues. Germline V CDR1 and CDR2: SGHDN, FVKESK. The ends were cut back, 1 base at V and 4 bases at J, with 11 bases in the middle. In DNA form, the CDR3 reads TGTGCCAGCAGCCAAGGACTACGCAATTACGAGCAGTACTTC. It codes for CASSQGLRNYEQYF.

This clonotype was seen at least ten times. This chain connects TRBV7-7 to TRBJ1-5; no definite D call. From germline, CDR1 is SSHAT and CDR2 FNYEAQ (reference sequence). V dropped 2 bases and J dropped 3 bases, with 5 bases sitting between them. This CDR3 spans 13 amino acids. The CDR3 coding sequence is TGTGCCAGCAGCTTAAGCTACAATCAGCCCCAGCATTTT. Its translation is CASSLSYNQPQHF.